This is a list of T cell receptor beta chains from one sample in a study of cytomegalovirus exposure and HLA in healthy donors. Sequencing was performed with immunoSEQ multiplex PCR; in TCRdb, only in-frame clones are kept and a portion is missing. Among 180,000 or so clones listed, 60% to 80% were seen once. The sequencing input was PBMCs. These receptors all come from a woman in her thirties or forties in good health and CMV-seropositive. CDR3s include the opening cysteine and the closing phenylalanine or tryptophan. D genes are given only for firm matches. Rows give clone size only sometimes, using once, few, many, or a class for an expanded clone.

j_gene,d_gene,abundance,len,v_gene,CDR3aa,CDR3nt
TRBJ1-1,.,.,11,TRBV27,CASSPVSYAFF,TGTGCCAGCAGTCCGGTCTCGTATGCTTTCTTT
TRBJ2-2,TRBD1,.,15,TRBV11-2,CASSLDRGNTGELFF,TGTGCCAGCAGCCTGGACAGGGGGAACACCGGGGAGCTGTTTTTT
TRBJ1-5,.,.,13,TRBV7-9,CASRGDPSQPQHF,TGTGCCAGCAGGGGAGACCCGAGTCAGCCCCAGCATTTT
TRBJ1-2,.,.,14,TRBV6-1,CASSPDSLNYGYTF,TGTGCCAGCAGCCCGGACAGCCTGAACTATGGCTACACCTTC
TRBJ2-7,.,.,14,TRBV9,CASSLSGVPYEQYF,TGTGCCAGCAGCCTTAGCGGCGTGCCCTACGAGCAGTACTTC
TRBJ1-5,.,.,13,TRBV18,CASSLGRDQPQHF,TGTGCCAGCTCGCTAGGCAGGGATCAGCCCCAGCATTTT
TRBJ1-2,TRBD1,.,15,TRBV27,CASSLTLGTGYGYTF,TGTGCCAGCAGTTTGACCTTGGGGACAGGGTATGGCTACACCTTC
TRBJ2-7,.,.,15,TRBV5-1,CASSFWTDPSYEQYF,TGCGCCAGCAGTTTCTGGACAGATCCCTCCTACGAGCAGTACTTC
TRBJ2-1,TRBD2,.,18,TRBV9,CASSVAALGLAGGFEQFF,TGTGCCAGCAGCGTAGCTGCCCTTGGACTAGCGGGAGGGTTTGAGCAGTTCTTC
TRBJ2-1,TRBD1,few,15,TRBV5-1,CASSPGTGPRNEQFF,TGCGCCAGCAGCCCCGGGACAGGGCCCCGGAATGAGCAGTTCTTC
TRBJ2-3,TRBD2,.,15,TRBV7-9,CASSLSGGTTDTQYF,TGTGCCAGCAGCCTGAGCGGGGGTACCACAGATACGCAGTATTTT
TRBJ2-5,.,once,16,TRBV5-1,CASSLESGVFSETQYF,TGCGCCAGCAGCTTGGAATCAGGGGTTTTTTCGGAGACCCAGTACTTC
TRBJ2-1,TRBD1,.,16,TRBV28,CASSPRTGHSYNEQFF,TGTGCCAGCAGCCCTAGGACAGGTCACTCCTACAATGAGCAGTTCTTC
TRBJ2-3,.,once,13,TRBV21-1,CARDRGWADTQYF,TGTGCCAGAGACAGGGGGTGGGCAGATACGCAGTATTTT
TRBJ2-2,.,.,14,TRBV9,CASSPSALTGELFF,TGTGCCAGCAGCCCAAGCGCATTAACCGGGGAGCTGTTTTTT
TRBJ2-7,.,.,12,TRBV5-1,CASSLDNYEQYF,TGCGCCAGCAGCTTGGACAACTACGAGCAGTACTTC
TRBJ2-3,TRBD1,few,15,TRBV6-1,CASSEAGQGTDTQYF,TGTGCCAGCAGTGAAGCGGGACAGGGAACAGATACGCAGTATTTT
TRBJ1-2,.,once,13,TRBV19,CASSIDLIHGYTF,TGTGCCAGTAGTATAGATCTAATCCATGGCTACACCTTC
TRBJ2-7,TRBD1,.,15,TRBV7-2,CASSLGTVTIYEQYF,TGTGCCAGCAGCTTGGGGACAGTAACAATTTACGAGCAGTACTTC
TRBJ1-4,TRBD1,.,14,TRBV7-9,CASSSGQVNEKLFF,TGTGCCAGCAGCTCAGGACAGGTTAATGAAAAACTGTTTTTT
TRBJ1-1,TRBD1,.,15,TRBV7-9,CASSSGGATGGEAFF,TGTGCCAGCAGCAGTGGGGGGGCTACAGGGGGAGAAGCTTTCTTT
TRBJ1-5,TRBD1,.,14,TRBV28,CASSLRGGEQPQHF,TGTGCCAGCAGTTTACGAGGGGGCGAACAGCCCCAGCATTTT
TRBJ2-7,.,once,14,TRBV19,CASSLGVSSYEQYF,TGTGCCAGTAGTCTCGGGGTGAGCTCCTACGAGCAGTACTTC
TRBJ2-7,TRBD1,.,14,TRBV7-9,CASRKTPGQREQYF,TGTGCCAGCAGAAAAACTCCGGGACAGCGGGAGCAGTACTTC
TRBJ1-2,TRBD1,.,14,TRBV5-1,CASSLADRDYGYTF,TGCGCCAGCAGCTTGGCCGACAGGGACTATGGCTACACCTTC
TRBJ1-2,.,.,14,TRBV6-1,CASTQGQSNYGYTF,TGTGCCAGCACCCAGGGGCAGTCAAACTATGGCTACACCTTC
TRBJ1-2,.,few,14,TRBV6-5,CASSWGRTNYGYTF,TGTGCCAGCAGTTGGGGCCGAACTAACTATGGCTACACCTTC
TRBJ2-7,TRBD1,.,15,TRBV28,CASRPQGQGTHEQYF,TGTGCCAGCAGACCCCAGGGACAGGGTACCCACGAGCAGTACTTC
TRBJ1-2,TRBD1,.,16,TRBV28,CASSYSGTGGDYGYTF,TGTGCCAGCAGTTACTCCGGGACAGGGGGCGACTATGGCTACACCTTC
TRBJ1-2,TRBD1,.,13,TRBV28,CASSSGTGVGYTF,TGTGCCAGCAGTTCCGGGACAGGGGTTGGCTACACCTTC
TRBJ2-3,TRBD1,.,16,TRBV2,CASSRFPGQGADTQYF,TGTGCCAGCAGTAGGTTCCCGGGACAGGGTGCAGATACGCAGTATTTT
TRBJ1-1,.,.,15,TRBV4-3,CASSQVGRENTEAFF,TGCGCCAGCAGCCAAGTCGGCAGGGAAAACACTGAAGCTTTCTTT
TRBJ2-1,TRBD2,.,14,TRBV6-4,CASSWTSGNNEQFF,TGTGCCAGCAGCTGGACTAGCGGTAACAATGAGCAGTTCTTC
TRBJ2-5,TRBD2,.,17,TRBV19,CASSPSSLAGEGETQYF,TGTGCCAGTAGTCCTTCATCCCTAGCGGGAGAGGGAGAGACCCAGTACTTC
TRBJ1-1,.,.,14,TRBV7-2,CASSLAQGNTEAFF,TGTGCCAGCAGCTTAGCACAGGGGAACACTGAAGCTTTCTTT
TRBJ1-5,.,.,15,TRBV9,CASSPQGSVNQPQHF,TGTGCCAGCAGCCCGCAGGGGTCCGTTAATCAGCCCCAGCATTTT
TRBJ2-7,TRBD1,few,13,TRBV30,CAWRTGGTYEQYF,TGTGCCTGGAGGACAGGGGGAACCTACGAGCAGTACTTC
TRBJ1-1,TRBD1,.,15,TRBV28,CASSLLGTGGTEAFF,TGTGCCAGCAGCCTTCTAGGGACAGGGGGCACTGAAGCTTTCTTT
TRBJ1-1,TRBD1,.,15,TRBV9,CASSPGDRGGTEAFF,TGTGCCAGCAGCCCAGGGGACAGGGGAGGTACTGAAGCTTTCTTT
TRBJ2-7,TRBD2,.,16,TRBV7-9,CASSSSSGRVAYEQYF,TGTGCCAGCAGCTCCTCTAGCGGGAGGGTGGCCTACGAGCAGTACTTC
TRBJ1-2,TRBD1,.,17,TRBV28,CASSLYSVGQGARGYTF,TGTGCCAGCAGTTTATACTCAGTGGGACAGGGGGCGCGGGGCTACACCTTC
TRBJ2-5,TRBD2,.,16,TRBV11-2,CASSPGTSGVQETQYF,TGTGCCAGCAGCCCTGGGACTAGCGGCGTTCAAGAGACCCAGTACTTC
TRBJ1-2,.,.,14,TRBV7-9,CASSWRQVNYGYTF,TGTGCCAGCAGCTGGAGACAGGTGAACTATGGCTACACCTTC
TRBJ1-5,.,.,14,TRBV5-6,CASSLTGPNQPQHF,TGTGCCAGCAGCTTAACAGGGCCGAATCAGCCCCAGCATTTT
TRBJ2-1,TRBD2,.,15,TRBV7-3,CASSPDSGRLNEQFF,TGTGCCAGCAGCCCCGATAGCGGGAGGCTCAATGAGCAGTTCTTC
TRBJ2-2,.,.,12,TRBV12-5,CASAANTGELFF,TGTGCTAGTGCCGCGAACACCGGGGAGCTGTTTTTT